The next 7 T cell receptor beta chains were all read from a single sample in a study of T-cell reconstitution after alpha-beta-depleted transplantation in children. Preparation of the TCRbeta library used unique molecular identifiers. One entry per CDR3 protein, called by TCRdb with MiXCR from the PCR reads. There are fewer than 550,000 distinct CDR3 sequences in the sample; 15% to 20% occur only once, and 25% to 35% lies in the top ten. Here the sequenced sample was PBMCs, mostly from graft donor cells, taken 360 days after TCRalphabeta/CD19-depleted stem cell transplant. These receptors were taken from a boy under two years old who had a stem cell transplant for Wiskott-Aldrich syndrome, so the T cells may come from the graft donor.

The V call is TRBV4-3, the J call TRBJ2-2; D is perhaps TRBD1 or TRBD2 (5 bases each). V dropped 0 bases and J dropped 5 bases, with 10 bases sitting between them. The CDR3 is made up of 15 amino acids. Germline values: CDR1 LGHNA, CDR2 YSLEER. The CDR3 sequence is CASSQDRDLTGELFF. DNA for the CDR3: TGCGCCAGCAGCCAAGACCGGGACCTTACCGGGGAGCTGTTTTTT.

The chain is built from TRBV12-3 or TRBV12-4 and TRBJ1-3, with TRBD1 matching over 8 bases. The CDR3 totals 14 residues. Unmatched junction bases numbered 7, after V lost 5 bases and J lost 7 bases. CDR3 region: CASSTPGDRNTIYF. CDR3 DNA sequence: TGTGCCAGCAGTACCCCGGGGGACAGGAACACCATATATTTT.

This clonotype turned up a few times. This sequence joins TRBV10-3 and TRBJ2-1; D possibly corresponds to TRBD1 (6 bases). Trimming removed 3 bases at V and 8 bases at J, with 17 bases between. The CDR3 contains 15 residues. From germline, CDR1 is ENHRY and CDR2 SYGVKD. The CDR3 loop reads CAISELGFPGDEQFF. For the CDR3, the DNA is TGTGCCATCAGTGAACTCGGCTTCCCAGGGGATGAGCAGTTCTTC.

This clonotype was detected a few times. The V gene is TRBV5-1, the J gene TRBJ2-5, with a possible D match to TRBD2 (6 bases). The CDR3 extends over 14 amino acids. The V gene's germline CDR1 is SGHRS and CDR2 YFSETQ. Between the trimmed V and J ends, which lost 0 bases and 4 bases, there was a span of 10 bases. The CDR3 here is CASSLDVGRETQYF. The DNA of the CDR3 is TGCGCCAGCAGCTTGGACGTCGGGAGAGAGACCCAGTACTTC.

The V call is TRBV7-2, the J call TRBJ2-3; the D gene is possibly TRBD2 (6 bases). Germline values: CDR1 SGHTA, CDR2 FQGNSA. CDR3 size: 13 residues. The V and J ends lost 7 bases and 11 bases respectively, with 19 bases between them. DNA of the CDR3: TGTGCCAGCACCCCAGCGGCCGGGACTTGGCAGTATTTT. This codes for CASTPAAGTWQYF. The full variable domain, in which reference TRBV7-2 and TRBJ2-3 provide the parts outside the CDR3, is GAGVSQSPSNKVTEKGKDVELRCDPISGHTALYWYRQSLGQGLEFLIYFQGNSAPDKSGLPSDRFSAERTGGSVSTLTIQRTQQEDSAVYLCASTPAAGTWQYFGPGTRLTVL.

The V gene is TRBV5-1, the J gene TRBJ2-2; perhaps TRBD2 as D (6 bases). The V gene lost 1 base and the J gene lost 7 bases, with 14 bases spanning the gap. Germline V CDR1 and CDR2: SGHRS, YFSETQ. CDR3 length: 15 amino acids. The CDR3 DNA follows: TGCGCCAGCAGCTTGCGGAGGGGTGTGATCGGGGAGCTGTTTTTT. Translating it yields CASSLRRGVIGELFF.

DNA of the CDR3: TGTGCCAGCAGTTTCACAGGGCCGGGCGAGCAGTACTTC. Translation: CASSFTGPGEQYF. The chain recombines TRBV12-3 or TRBV12-4 with TRBJ2-7, with D maybe TRBD1 (6 bases). Trimming removed 3 bases from V and 6 bases from J, with 12 bases in between. The CDR3 is made up of 13 amino acids.